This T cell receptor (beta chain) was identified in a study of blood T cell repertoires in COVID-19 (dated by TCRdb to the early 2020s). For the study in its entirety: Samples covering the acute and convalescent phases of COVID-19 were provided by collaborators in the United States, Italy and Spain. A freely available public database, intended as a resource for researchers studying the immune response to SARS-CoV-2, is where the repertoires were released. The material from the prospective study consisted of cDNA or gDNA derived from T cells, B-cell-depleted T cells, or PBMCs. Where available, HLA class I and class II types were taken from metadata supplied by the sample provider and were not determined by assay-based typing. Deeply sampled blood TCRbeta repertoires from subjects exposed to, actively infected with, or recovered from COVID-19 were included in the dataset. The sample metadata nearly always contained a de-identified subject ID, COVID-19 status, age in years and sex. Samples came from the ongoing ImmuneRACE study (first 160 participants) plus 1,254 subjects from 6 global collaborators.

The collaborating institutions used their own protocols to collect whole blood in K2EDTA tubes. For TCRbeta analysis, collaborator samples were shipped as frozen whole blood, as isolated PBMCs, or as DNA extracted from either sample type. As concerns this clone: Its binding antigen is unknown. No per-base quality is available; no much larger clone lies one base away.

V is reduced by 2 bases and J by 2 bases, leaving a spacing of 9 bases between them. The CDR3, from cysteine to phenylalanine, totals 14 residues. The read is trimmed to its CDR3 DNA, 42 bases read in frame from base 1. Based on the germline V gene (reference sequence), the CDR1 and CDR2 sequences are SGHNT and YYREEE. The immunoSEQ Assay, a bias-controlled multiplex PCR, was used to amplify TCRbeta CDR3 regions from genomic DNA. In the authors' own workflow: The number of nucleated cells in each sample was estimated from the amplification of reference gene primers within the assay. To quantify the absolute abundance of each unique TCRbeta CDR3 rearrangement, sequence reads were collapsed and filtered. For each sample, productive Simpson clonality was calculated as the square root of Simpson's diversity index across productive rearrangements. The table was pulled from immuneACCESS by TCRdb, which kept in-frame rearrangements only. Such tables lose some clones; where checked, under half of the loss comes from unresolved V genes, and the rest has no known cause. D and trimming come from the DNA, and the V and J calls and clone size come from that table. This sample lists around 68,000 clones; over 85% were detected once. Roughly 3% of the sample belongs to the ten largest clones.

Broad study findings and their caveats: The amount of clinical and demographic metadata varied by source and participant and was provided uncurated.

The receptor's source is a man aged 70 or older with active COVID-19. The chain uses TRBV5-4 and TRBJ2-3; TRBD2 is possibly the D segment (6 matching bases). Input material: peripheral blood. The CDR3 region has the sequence CASSLWGVTDTQYF. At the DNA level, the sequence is TGTGCCAGCAGCTTATGGGGGGTCACAGATACGCAGTATTTT.